This T cell receptor beta chain was documented in a study of human T cells and chemical hapten exposure. Study-wide results and limits: TCRs whose frequency exceeded 1 in 1000 remained the same following DPC sensitization.

This CDR3 has 13 residues. CDR1 and CDR2 from the germline V gene are SNHLY and FYNNEI. The V end was cut by 6 bases, the J end by 1 base, with 8 bases between. TCRdb itself ran the RACE reads through MiXCR, one entry per CDR3 protein. The sample consists of fewer than 50,000 distinct CDR3 sequences, 7.5% to 8% of them appearing once. This sample's time point: pre-sensitization, week 0. Treatment of the sample: therapeutic diphenylcyclopropenone sensitization with weekly scalp DPC. Alopecia patients, 18 to 70 years old and DPC-suitable, served as donors. Unfractionated whole blood served as the source for total RNA extraction. This clonotype turned up a few times. Antigen unknown.

V and J are TRBV2 and TRBJ2-3, with D hard to call. The sequences come from whole blood, collected in connection with sensitization to the hapten diphenylcyclopropenone (DPC). The origin of this receptor is a woman aged 50 to 65 with alopecia areata. Some clones in this sample may be carry-over from other donors' samples. The CDR3 nucleotides read TGTGCCAGCAGCCAACTACGCACAGATACGCAGTATTTT. As protein: CASSQLRTDTQYF.